Detailed here is one T cell receptor beta chain. Its target is not known. Assay used: immunoSEQ multiplex PCR; TCRdb lists only in-frame clones, some missing. The sample includes roughly 76,000 clones, 75% to 85% of them seen just once. The data were taken from a study of a mutant IDH1 vaccine in newly diagnosed glioma. Background on the study: Vaccine dosing followed radiotherapy by 4-6 weeks, or accompanied temozolomide cycles. The earlier regimen, radiotherapy, temozolomide, or both, was most often both.

Stated time point: week 23, last vaccination. What each vaccine dose contained was 300 ug of mutant IDH1 20-mer peptide, accompanied by topical imiquimod. CDR3 length equals 13 residues. The V gene lost 6 bases and the J gene lost 7 bases, with 10 bases spanning the gap. In germline, CDR1 is SGHNT, CDR2 YENEEA. The study, taken as a whole, reports: Of all patients, about 93% showed vaccine-induced immune responses. Changes to the top peripheral T cell clonotypes appeared unrelated to pseudoprogression.

The sequences come from PBMCs, collected from a glioma patient whose treatment included an IDH1 peptide vaccine. V is TRBV11-3 and J is TRBJ1-6, with D unresolved. This clonotype originated in a man aged 25-45 years with glioma. Some clones in this sample may be carry-over from other donors' samples. In DNA form, the CDR3 reads TGTGCCAGCAGTCCCGGACTCAATTCACCCCTCCACTTT. It is translated as CASSPGLNSPLHF.